Listed here is a single T cell receptor (beta chain). Antigen specificity is unknown. Researchers ran the PCR with 60 Vbeta and 13 Jbeta primers. The repertoire was sequenced with immunoSEQ multiplex PCR; TCRdb's copy has only in-frame clones and lacks some. This table has about 190,000 clones, approximately 77% appearing once. This record belongs to a study of cytomegalovirus exposure and HLA in healthy donors. Study-wide results and caveats: The study carried out a later analysis of TCR beta sequences. It associated 15,000 to 20,000 of them with specific HLA alleles at a false discovery rate of 0.05. In an earlier analysis, in 620 or so donors, most V segments appeared productive either ~90% or ~30% of the time.

The CDR3 covers 13 residues. The V gene lost 2 bases and the J gene lost 5 bases, with 6 bases spanning the gap. Germline CDR1 is LNHNV and CDR2 is YYDKDF (reference sequence). The sample was PBMCs. The source of this sequence is a man aged 40-50 years in good health and CMV-seropositive. The rearrangement uses TRBV15 and TRBJ1-4; D is unclear. CDR3 sequence reads: CATSRQKNEKLFF. Written as DNA, the CDR3 is TGTGCCACCAGCAGACAGAAAAATGAAAAACTGTTTTTT.